Described below is a single TCR beta chain sequence and its context. Sequencing used immunoSEQ multiplex PCR; TCRdb keeps in-frame clones, though not all of them. The sample lists more than 550,000 clones, over 75% occurring once. The CDR3 has 14 amino acids. The V and J ends lost 0 bases and 8 bases respectively, with 13 bases between them. Germline lookup yields CDR1 LGHNA and CDR2 YSLEER. This specimen comes from a study of shared T cell receptors in the human thymus. These same records also appear under a second study, on human thymus T cells. That work states: Usage of V and J genes appeared biased in thymic and blood repertoires. Related research described thymic repertoires that were highly overlapping among unrelated individuals.

This clonotype originated in a boy under two years old with a congenital heart defect. V usage is TRBV4-3 and J usage is TRBJ1-2; D is possibly TRBD1 (5 bases). Sequenced material: thymocytes. CDR3 amino acids: CASSQDREIGGYTF. The CDR3 bases are TGCGCCAGCAGCCAAGACAGGGAAATCGGCGGCTACACCTTC.